The following is a T cell receptor beta chain sequence with its context. This entry belongs to a study of blood T cell repertoires in COVID-19. For the study at large: Spain, Italy and the United States supplied samples that represented acute and convalescent COVID-19. The analysed material was cDNA or gDNA that came from T cells, B-cell-depleted T cells, or PBMCs.

Germline CDR1 LNHDA, CDR2 SQIVND (reference sequence). V lost 5 bases and J lost 2; bases outside the gene matches: 13. The CDR3 extends over 18 amino acids. Original processing notes: How many nucleated cells were present was estimated from reference gene primer amplification. The table came from immunoSEQ multiplex PCR; TCRdb's copy has only in-frame clones and leaves some out. The V and J calls and clone size are taken from that table; D and trimming were inferred from the DNA. The sample shows approximately 110,000 clones, roughly nine tenths of them seen only once. The chain links TRBV19 to TRBJ1-5, with TRBD1 matching 9 bases. The receptor was isolated from a man in his forties with acute or convalescent COVID-19. Material for sequencing was peripheral blood. CDR3 loop: CASSPDRGVGRGNQPQHF. The CDR3 DNA is TGTGCCAGTAGTCCGGACAGGGGAGTTGGGCGCGGCAATCAGCCCCAGCATTTT.